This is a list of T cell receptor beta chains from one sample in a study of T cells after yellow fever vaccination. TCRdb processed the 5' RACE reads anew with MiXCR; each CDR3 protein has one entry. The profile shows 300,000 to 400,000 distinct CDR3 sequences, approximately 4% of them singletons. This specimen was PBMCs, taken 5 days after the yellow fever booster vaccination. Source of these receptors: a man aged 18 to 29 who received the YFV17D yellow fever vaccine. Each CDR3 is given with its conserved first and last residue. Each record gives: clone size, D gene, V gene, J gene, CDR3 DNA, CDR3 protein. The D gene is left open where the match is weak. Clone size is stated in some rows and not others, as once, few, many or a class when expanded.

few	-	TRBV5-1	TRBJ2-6	TGCGCCAGCAGCAACAGCGTTTCTGGGGCCAACGTCCTGACTTTC	CASSNSVSGANVLTF
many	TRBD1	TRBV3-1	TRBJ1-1	TGTGCCAGCCAACAGGGGATGAACACTGAAGCTTTCTTT	CASQQGMNTEAFF
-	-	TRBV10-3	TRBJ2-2	TGTGCCATCAACCCCGGCACCCGCACCGGGGAGCTGTTTTTT	CAINPGTRTGELFF
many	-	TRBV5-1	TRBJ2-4	TGCGCCAGCAGCTCCGGGACAGCCAAAAACATTCAGTACTTC	CASSSGTAKNIQYF
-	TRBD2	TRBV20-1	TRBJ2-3	TGCAGTGGGACTAGCGGGGGTATGGGCACAGATACGCAGTATTTT	CSGTSGGMGTDTQYF
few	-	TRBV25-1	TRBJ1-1	TGTGCCAGCAGTGAACAGTCCAGGGGTGAAGCTTTCTTT	CASSEQSRGEAFF
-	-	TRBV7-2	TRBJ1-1	TGTGCCAGCAGCGTCTACAGTGACACTGAAGCTTTCTTT	CASSVYSDTEAFF
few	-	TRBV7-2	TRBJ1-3	TGTGCCAGCAGCTCGGCGACAGGCCTCCCACGGACGACCATATATTTT	CASSSATGLPRTTIYF
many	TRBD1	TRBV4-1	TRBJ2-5	TGCGCCAGCAGCGATCTTAAAGACAGGGATCAAGAGACCCAGTACTTC	CASSDLKDRDQETQYF
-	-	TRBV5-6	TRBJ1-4	TGTGCCAGCAGCTTGTTGCCAAGCGTACAGGGATTGGGTGAAAAACTGTTTTTT	CASSLLPSVQGLGEKLFF
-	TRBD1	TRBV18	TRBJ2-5	TGTGCCAGCTCGCGTCGACTCGGGACAGGGCGACAAGAGACCCAGTACTTC	CASSRRLGTGRQETQYF
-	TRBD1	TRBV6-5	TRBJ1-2	TGTGCCAGTACAGGGGGCGAGGGCTACACCTTC	CASTGGEGYTF
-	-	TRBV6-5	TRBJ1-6	TGTGCCAGCATGGGACACTCCTATAATTCACCCCTCCACTTT	CASMGHSYNSPLHF
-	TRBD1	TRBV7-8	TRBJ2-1	TGTGCCAGCAGCTTAGTTGGACAGGGCTCCTACAATGAGCAGTTCTTC	CASSLVGQGSYNEQFF
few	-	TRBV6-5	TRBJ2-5	TGTGCCAGCAGTTTCAACCAGCGAGAGACCCAGTACTTC	CASSFNQRETQYF
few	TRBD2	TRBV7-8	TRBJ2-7	TGTGCCAGTAAGCCTAGCGGCGCCTACGAGCAGTACTTC	CASKPSGAYEQYF
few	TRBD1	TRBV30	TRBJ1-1	TGTGCCTGGACGGACAGGGGTTTGAACACTGAAGCTTTCTTT	CAWTDRGLNTEAFF
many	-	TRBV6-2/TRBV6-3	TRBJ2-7	TGTGCCAGCACCGGCGAGCAGTACTTC	CASTGEQYF
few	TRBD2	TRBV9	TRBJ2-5	TGTGCCAGCAGCGTGGGACTAGCGGCTGCGGAGACCCAGTACTTC	CASSVGLAAAETQYF
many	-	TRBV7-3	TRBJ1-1	TGTGCCAGCAGCTTACAGGGAGGGAGGAACACTGAAGCTTTCTTT	CASSLQGGRNTEAFF
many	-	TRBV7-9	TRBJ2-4	TGTGCCAGCAGAGAGGGGTTGGGAGCCAAAAACATTCAGTACTTC	CASREGLGAKNIQYF
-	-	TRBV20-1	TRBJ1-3	TGCAGTGCTAGAGCCAGCGGAAACACCATATATTTT	CSARASGNTIYF
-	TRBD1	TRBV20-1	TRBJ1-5	TGCAGTGCTCTACCCGGGTACAGGGGAGGTACTCAGCCCCAGCATTTT	CSALPGYRGGTQPQHF
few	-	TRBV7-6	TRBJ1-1	TGTGCCAGCAGCTTAGAGGCTCGCGCTGAAGCTTTCTTT	CASSLEARAEAFF
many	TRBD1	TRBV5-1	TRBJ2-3	TGCGCCAGCAGCTTGGCCCTCACAGGGGGGACCACAGATACGCAGTATTTT	CASSLALTGGTTDTQYF
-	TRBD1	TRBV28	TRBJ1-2	TGTGCCAGCCGTCAACAGGGGAAGGATGACTATGGCTACACCTTC	CASRQQGKDDYGYTF
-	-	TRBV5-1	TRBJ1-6	TGCGCCAGCAGGCGAGAGGACAGAAACAATTCACCCCTCCACTTT	CASRREDRNNSPLHF
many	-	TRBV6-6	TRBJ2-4	TGTGCCAGCACCGGGGACGGGAGTAGGTCCAAAAACATTCAGTACTTC	CASTGDGSRSKNIQYF
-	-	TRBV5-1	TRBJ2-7	TGCGCCAGCAGCCCGGGGGTCGGCAGAACGAGCTCCTACGAGCAGTACTTC	CASSPGVGRTSSYEQYF
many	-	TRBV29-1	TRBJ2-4	TGCAGCGTTGGTTCGGGGTTACTAGCCAAAAACATTCAGTACTTC	CSVGSGLLAKNIQYF
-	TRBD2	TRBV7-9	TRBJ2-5	TGTGCCAGCAGCCCCTACGGGACTAGCGCCGAAGAGACCCAGTACTTC	CASSPYGTSAEETQYF
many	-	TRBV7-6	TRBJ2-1	TGTGCCAGCAGCTTAGGGCCCTTTGAGCAGTTCTTC	CASSLGPFEQFF
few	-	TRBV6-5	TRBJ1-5	TGTGCCAGCAGTTACCGCGGGGTACTCAATCAGCCCCAGCATTTT	CASSYRGVLNQPQHF
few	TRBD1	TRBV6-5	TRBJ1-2	TGTGCCAGCAGACAACAGGGGGTACGAGACTATGGCTACACCTTC	CASRQQGVRDYGYTF
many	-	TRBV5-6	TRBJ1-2	TGTGCCAGCAGCTTGACTACGGGAACCAACTATGGCTACACCTTC	CASSLTTGTNYGYTF
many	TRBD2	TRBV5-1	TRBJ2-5	TGCGCCAGCAGCCGGACTAGCGGGGGCAGGGAAGAGACCCAGTACTTC	CASSRTSGGREETQYF